A single sample gave rise to the 20 T cell receptor beta chains below, sequenced in a study of cytomegalovirus exposure and HLA in healthy donors. The PCR employed 60 Vbeta primers together with 13 Jbeta primers. The method was immunoSEQ multiplex PCR; TCRdb's version includes in-frame clones alone and lacks a portion of them. The data hold under 250,000 clones, with 75% to 85% observed a single time. Sequences were obtained from PBMCs. The receptors were sampled from a woman aged 55-69 years in good health and CMV-seropositive.

The chain couples TRBV5-1 to TRBJ1-5; 7 positions match TRBD1. From germline, CDR1 is SGHRS and CDR2 YFSETQ. CDR3 length: 15 amino acids. The V segment lost 0 bases and the J segment 6 bases; nucleotides outside the gene matches: 6. The CDR3 sequence is CASSLDGTDIQPQHF. CDR3 DNA sequence: TGCGCCAGCAGCTTGGATGGGACAGACATTCAGCCCCAGCATTTT.

V usage is TRBV9 and J usage is TRBJ1-3; possibly TRBD1 for D (5 bases). There are 16 residues in the CDR3. CDR1 is SGDLS, CDR2 YYNGEE, per germline. V was trimmed by 2 bases and J by 0 bases, leaving 12 bases between them. The CDR3 here is CASSVDIILSGNTIYF. The CDR3 DNA reads as TGTGCCAGCAGCGTGGACATCATCCTCTCTGGAAACACCATATATTTT.

CDR3 bases: TGTGCCAGCAGCTTAATTCCTAGCGGGAGGGCCGGGGAGCAGTTCTTC. The encoded protein is CASSLIPSGRAGEQFF. The V and J genes are TRBV7-3 and TRBJ2-1, with 12 positions matching TRBD2. CDR1 is SGHTA, CDR2 FQGTGA, per germline. The J segment lost 10 bases and the V segment lost 1 base, leaving 8 bases of the junction unmatched. The CDR3 spans 16 residues.

This CDR3 reads CASSYSSWARSGANVLTF. DNA of the CDR3: TGTGCCAGCAGTTACTCGTCGTGGGCTCGCTCTGGGGCCAACGTCCTGACTTTC. V gene TRBV6-8 combines with J gene TRBJ2-6; the D is unclear. This CDR3 comprises 18 residues. The germline V gene encodes CDR1 MNHGY and CDR2 SAAAGT. The germline V and J ends were trimmed by 0 bases and 0 bases, with 12 bases remaining between them.

This sequence joins TRBV7-2 and TRBJ2-2; 8 bases map to TRBD1. The CDR3 loop spans 16 amino acids. The V segment lost 5 bases and the J segment 4 bases; nucleotides outside the gene matches: 9. In germline, CDR1 is SGHTA, CDR2 FQGNSA. CDR3: CASSPRTGRVTGELFF. In nucleotides, the CDR3 is TGTGCCAGCAGCCCCCGGACAGGGCGGGTCACCGGGGAGCTGTTTTTT.

This chain joins TRBV9 and TRBJ1-1; 7 bases match TRBD1. Looked up from germline, CDR1 is SGDLS and CDR2 is YYNGEE. The ends lost 4 bases at V and 1 base at J; junction bases unmatched: 10. This CDR3 spans 16 amino acids. The chain's CDR3 is CASSSEGQASNTEAFF. The CDR3 coding sequence is TGTGCCAGCAGCTCAGAAGGACAGGCGTCGAACACTGAAGCTTTCTTT.

The V call is TRBV28, the J call TRBJ2-5; the match to TRBD1 covers 8 bases. The CDR3 sequence is 16 residues long. Germline V lookup: CDR1 MDHEN, CDR2 SYDVKM. V dropped 5 bases and J dropped 3; count of bases not matched to a gene: 11. DNA for the CDR3: TGTGCCAGCAGTGACCGGACAGGGACGGAAAAAGAGACCCAGTACTTC. Amino acid sequence: CASSDRTGTEKETQYF.

CDR3 nucleotides: TGTGCCAGCAGACCGGAGGAGGAGACCCAGTACTTC. This encodes CASRPEEETQYF. The gene calls are TRBV7-8 and TRBJ2-5; TRBD2 is a possible D gene (5 bases). The germline V and J ends were trimmed by 6 bases and 5 bases, with 10 bases remaining between them. CDR1 is SGHVS and CDR2 is FQNEAQ in the germline V gene. The CDR3 loop spans 12 amino acids. The full variable domain, rest sourced from reference TRBV7-8 and TRBJ2-5, is GAGVSQSPRYKVAKRGQDVALRCDPISGHVSLFWYQQALGQGPEFLTYFQNEAQLDKSGLPSDRFFAERPEGSVSTLKIQRTQQEDSAVYLCASRPEEETQYFGPGTRLLVL.

This clone was detected only a few times. The gene calls are TRBV5-1 and TRBJ1-1, with unresolved D. This CDR3 spans 12 amino acids. Germline V gene lookup returns CDR1 SGHRS and CDR2 YFSETQ. The V gene lost 6 bases and the J gene lost 0 bases, with 6 bases spanning the gap. CDR3 in amino acids: CASNGMNTEAFF. CDR3 nucleotide sequence: TGCGCCAGCAACGGGATGAACACTGAAGCTTTCTTT.

The chain carries TRBV11-2 and TRBJ2-5; TRBD2 aligns across 9 bases. J was trimmed by 5 bases and V by 0 bases; bases with no gene match: 7. Germline CDR1 SGHAT, CDR2 FQNNGV. The CDR3 is 16 residues long. CDR3 protein: CASSLDRLAGMETQYF. The CDR3 nucleotides are TGTGCCAGCAGCTTAGATCGGCTAGCGGGGATGGAGACCCAGTACTTC.

As to this clone: Other DNA sequences from this sample encode an identical CDR3 as well. This sequence joins TRBV6-5 and TRBJ1-5, with D hard to call. From germline, CDR1 is MNHEY and CDR2 SVGAGI. Trimming pared 2 bases from V and 6 bases from J, leaving 11 bases between. This CDR3 is built from 14 residues. In nucleotides, the CDR3 is TGTGCCAGCAGTTACGGTGCCGGCGGTCAGCCCCAGCATTTT. It encodes CASSYGAGGQPQHF.

Only a few counts were recorded for this clone. The rearrangement joins TRBV6-5 to TRBJ1-4; 7 nucleotides align to TRBD1. CDR1 is MNHEY and CDR2 is SVGAGI in the germline V gene. The CDR3 is 12 residues long. Germline trimming cut 7 bases from V and 8 bases from J; bases unmatched to any gene: 4. CDR3 protein: CASKTGLEKLFF. The DNA for the CDR3 is TGTGCCAGCAAGACAGGGTTGGAAAAACTGTTTTTT.

The chain has TRBV11-2 and TRBJ1-3, with unresolved D. Deletions cut 3 bases from V and 0 bases from J, with 6 bases between. Germline V CDR1 and CDR2: SGHAT, FQNNGV. CDR3 length: 14 amino acids. In nucleotides, the CDR3 is TGTGCCAGCAGCTTTAAGAGCTCTGGAAACACCATATATTTT. It translates to CASSFKSSGNTIYF.

J is TRBJ1-5 and V is TRBV5-1; 8 nucleotides line up with TRBD1. This CDR3 has 14 amino acids. Germline V lookup: CDR1 SGHRS, CDR2 YFSETQ. V shed 4 bases and J 6 bases; nucleotides not matched to a gene: 6. CDR3 DNA sequence: TGCGCCAGCAGCCCAGACAGGGGAGGTCAGCCCCAGCATTTT. It specifies CASSPDRGGQPQHF.

The chain uses TRBV21-1 and TRBJ1-4. TRBV21-1 is given as a pseudogene. The CDR3 covers 17 residues. CDR3: CASSNLSRSYSNEKLFF. In DNA, the CDR3 is TGTGCCAGCAGCAATTTATCCCGGAGCTACTCTAATGAAAAACTGTTTTTT.

CDR3 DNA: TGTGCCAGCAGGGGACTAGCCTGGCAGTACTTC. Translation gives CASRGLAWQYF. The rearrangement uses TRBV6-4 and TRBJ2-7; 9 nucleotides align to TRBD2. CDR3 length equals 11 residues. With V trimmed by 6 bases and J by 9 bases, 3 bases remained unmatched. The germline V gene has CDR1 MRHNA and CDR2 SNTAGT.

The chain links TRBV19 to TRBJ2-2, with a possible D match to TRBD2 (5 bases). This CDR3 region has 15 residues. The germline V gene encodes CDR1 LNHDA and CDR2 SQIVND (reference sequence). V was clipped by 5 bases and J by 6 bases, with 16 bases between them. CDR3 sequence reads: CASSVDYLSPGELFF. DNA for the CDR3: TGTGCCAGTAGTGTTGACTATTTATCCCCCGGGGAGCTGTTTTTT.

V is TRBV7-9 and J is TRBJ1-2, with 7 bases that match TRBD1. J lost 6 bases, V lost 1 base, and 2 bases had no gene match. The CDR3 covers 13 residues. Germline CDR1 and CDR2: SEHNR and FQNEAQ (reference sequence). CDR3 sequence reads: CASSLGDRDGYTF. Here the CDR3 DNA reads TGTGCCAGCAGCTTAGGGGACAGAGATGGCTACACCTTC. The full variable domain, its missing parts supplied by reference TRBV7-9 and TRBJ1-2, is DTGVSQNPRHKITKRGQNVTFRCDPISEHNRLYWYRQTLGQGPEFLTYFQNEAQLEKSRLLSDRFSAERPKGSFSTLEIQRTEQGDSAMYLCASSLGDRDGYTFGSGTRLTVV.

The rearrangement joins TRBV5-1 to TRBJ2-3; D is undetermined. Per germline, CDR1 SGHRS and CDR2 YFSETQ. This CDR3 comprises 15 residues. V was clipped by 0 bases and J by 2 bases, with 10 bases between them. The DNA for the CDR3 is TGCGCCAGCAGCTTGGCCGACCGACACACAGATACGCAGTATTTT. Translated, it gives CASSLADRHTDTQYF.

The chain is built from TRBV6-1 and TRBJ1-2; D may be TRBD1 (5 bases). V was pared by 0 bases and J by 7 bases, with 9 bases between. Germline V gene data show CDR1 as MNHNS and CDR2 as SASEGT. This CDR3 has 13 amino acids. The CDR3 nucleotides read TGTGCCAGCAGTGAAGCGCAGGGTCGTGGCTACACCTTC. Residues: CASSEAQGRGYTF.